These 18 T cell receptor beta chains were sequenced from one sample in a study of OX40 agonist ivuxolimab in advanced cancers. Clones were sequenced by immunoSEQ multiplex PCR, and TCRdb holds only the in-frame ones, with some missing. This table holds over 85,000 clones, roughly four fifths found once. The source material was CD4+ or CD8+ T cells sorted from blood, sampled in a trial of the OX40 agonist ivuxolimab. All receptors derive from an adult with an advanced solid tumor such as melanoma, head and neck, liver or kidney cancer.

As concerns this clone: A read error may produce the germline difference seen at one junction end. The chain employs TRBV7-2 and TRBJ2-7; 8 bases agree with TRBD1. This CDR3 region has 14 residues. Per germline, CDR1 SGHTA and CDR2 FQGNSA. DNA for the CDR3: TGTGCCAGCAGCCTAGCACAGGGGGGTTTTGAGCAGTACTTC. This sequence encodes CASSLAQGGFEQYF. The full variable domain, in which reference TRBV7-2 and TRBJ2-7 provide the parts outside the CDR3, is GAGVSQSPSNKVTEKGKDVELRCDPISGHTALYWYRQSLGQGLEFLIYFQGNSAPDKSGLPSDRFSAERTGGSVSTLTIQRTQQEDSAVYLCASSLAQGGFEQYFGPGTRLTVT.

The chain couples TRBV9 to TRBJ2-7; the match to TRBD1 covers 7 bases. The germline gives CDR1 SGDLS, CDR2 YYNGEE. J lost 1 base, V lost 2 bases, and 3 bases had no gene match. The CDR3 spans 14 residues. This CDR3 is CASSVGQASYEQYF. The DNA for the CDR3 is TGTGCCAGCAGCGTCGGACAGGCGTCCTACGAGCAGTACTTC.

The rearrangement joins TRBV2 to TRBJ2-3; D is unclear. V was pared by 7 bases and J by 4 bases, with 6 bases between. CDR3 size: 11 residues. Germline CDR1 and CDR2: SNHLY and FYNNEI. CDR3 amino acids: CASMLADTQYF. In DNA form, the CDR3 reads TGTGCCAGCATGCTGGCAGATACGCAGTATTTT.

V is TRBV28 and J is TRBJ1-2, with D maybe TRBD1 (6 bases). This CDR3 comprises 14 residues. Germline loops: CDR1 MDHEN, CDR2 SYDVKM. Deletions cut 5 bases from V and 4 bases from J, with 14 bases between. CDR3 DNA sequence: TGTGCCAGCAGTCCTGGGGGCGAAACCTATGGCTACACCTTC. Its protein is CASSPGGETYGYTF.

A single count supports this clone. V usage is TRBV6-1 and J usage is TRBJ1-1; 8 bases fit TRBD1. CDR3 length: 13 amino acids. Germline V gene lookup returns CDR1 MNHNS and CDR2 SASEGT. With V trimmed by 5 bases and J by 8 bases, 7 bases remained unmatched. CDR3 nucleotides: TGTGCCAGCAGTACAGGGGGGATAGTCGAAGCTTTCTTT. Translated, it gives CASSTGGIVEAFF.

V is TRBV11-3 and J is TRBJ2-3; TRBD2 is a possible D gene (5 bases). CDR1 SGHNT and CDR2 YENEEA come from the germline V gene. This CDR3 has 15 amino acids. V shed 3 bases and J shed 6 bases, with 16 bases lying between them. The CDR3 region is CASSLGSTRGDTQYF. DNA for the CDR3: TGTGCCAGCAGCTTGGGCTCCACCAGAGGGGATACGCAGTATTTT.

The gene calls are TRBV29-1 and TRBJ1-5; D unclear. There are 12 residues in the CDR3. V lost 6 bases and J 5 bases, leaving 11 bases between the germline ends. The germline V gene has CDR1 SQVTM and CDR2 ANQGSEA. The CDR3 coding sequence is TGCAGCGTCGCCGGTACCGATCAGCCCCAGCATTTT. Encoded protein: CSVAGTDQPQHF.

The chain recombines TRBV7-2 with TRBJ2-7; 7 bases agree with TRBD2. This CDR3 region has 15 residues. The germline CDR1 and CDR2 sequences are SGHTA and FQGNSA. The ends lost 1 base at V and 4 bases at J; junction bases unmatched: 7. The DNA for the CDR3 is TGTGCCAGCAGCTTAGGGACTAGTCAGTTGTACGAGCAGTACTTC. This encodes CASSLGTSQLYEQYF.

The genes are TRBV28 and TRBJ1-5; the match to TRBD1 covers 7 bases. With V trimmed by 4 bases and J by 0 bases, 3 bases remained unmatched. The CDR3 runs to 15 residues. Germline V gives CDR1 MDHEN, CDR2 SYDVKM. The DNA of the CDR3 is TGTGCCAGCAGTTGGGGACAGCGTAGCAATCAGCCCCAGCATTTT. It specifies CASSWGQRSNQPQHF.

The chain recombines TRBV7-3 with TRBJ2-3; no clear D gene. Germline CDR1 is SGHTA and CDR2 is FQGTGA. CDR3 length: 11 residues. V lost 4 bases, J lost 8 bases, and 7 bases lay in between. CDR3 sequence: CASSSTGTQYF. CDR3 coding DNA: TGTGCCAGCAGCTCGACTGGTACGCAGTATTTT.

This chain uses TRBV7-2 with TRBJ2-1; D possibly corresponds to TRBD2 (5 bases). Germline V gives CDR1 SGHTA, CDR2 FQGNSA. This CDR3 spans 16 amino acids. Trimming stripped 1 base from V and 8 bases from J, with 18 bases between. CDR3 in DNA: TGTGCCAGCAGCTTAGGGAGAGTGGGGTCCGGGGATGAGCAGTTCTTC. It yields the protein CASSLGRVGSGDEQFF.

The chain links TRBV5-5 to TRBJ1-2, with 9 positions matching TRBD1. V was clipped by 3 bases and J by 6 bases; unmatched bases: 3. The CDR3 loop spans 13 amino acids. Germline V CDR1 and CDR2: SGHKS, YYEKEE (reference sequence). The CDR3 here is CASSSWTGDGYTF. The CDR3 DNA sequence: TGTGCCAGCAGCTCCTGGACAGGGGATGGCTACACCTTC. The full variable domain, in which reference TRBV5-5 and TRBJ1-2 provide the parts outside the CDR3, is DAGVTQSPTHLIKTRGQQVTLRCSPISGHKSVSWYQQVLGQGPQFIFQYYEKEERGRGNFPDRFSARQFPNYSSELNVNALLLGDSALYLCASSSWTGDGYTFGSGTRLTVV.

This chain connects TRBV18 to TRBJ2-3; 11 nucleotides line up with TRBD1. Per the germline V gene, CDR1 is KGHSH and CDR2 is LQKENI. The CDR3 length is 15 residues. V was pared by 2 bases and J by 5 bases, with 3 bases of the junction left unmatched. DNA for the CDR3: TGTGCCAGCTCACCAGGACAGGGGGCCGGAGATACGCAGTATTTT. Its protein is CASSPGQGAGDTQYF.

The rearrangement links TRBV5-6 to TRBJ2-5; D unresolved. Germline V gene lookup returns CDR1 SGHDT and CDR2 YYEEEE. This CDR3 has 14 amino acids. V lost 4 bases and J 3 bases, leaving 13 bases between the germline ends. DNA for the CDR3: TGTGCCAGCAGCCCCCTAAATACGAAAGAGACCCAGTACTTC. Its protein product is CASSPLNTKETQYF.

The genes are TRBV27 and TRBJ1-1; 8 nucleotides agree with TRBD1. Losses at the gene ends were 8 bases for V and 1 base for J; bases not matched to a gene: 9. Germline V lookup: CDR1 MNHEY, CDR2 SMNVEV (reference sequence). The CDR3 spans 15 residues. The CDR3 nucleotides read TGTGCCAGCTATCGGACAGGGCTACCGAACACTGAAGCTTTCTTT. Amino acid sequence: CASYRTGLPNTEAFF.

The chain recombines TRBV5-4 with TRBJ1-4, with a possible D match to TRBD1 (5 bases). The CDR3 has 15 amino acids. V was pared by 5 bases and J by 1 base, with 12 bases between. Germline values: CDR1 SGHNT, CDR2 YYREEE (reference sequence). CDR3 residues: CASRPGGRTNEKLFF. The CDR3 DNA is TGTGCCAGCAGGCCCGGGGGTAGAACTAATGAAAAACTGTTTTTT. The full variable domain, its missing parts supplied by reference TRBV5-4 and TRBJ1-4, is ETGVTQSPTHLIKTRGQQVTLRCSSQSGHNTVSWYQQALGQGPQFIFQYYREEENGRGNFPPRFSGLQFPNYSSELNVNALELDDSALYLCASRPGGRTNEKLFFGSGTQLSVL.

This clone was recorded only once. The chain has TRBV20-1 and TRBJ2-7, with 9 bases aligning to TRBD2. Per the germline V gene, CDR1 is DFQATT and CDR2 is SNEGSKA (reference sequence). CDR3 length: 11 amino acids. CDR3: CSGGRAQEQYF. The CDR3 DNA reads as TGCAGCGGCGGGAGGGCCCAAGAGCAGTACTTC.

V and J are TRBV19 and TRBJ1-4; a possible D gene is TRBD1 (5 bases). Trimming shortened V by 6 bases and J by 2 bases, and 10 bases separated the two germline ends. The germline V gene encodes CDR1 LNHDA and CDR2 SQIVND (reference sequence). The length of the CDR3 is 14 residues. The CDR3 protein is CASRARATNEKLFF. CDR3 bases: TGTGCCAGTAGGGCCAGGGCCACTAATGAAAAACTGTTTTTT.